The 24 T cell receptor beta chains given below trace back to one sample, sequenced in a study of CD8 T cells in ankylosing spondylitis. TCRdb analysed the 5' RACE reads with MiXCR anew, one entry per CDR3 protein. This table has hundreds of thousands of distinct CDR3 sequences, 8% to 11% appearing once. Sequencing was carried out using blood, either unsorted or a sorted T cell fraction (not recorded which). Every receptor here comes from a male donor with ankylosing spondylitis or in good health (not recorded which).

This clonotype was observed a few times. The chain uses TRBV12-3 or TRBV12-4 and TRBJ2-3, with D perhaps matching TRBD1 or TRBD2 (6 bases each). V lost 4 bases and J 0 bases, leaving 11 bases between the germline ends. CDR3 size: 15 residues. The CDR3 bases are TGTGCCAGCAGTTATCGGGGGCCAAGCACAGATACGCAGTATTTT. This translates into CASSYRGPSTDTQYF.

The table lists this clonotype with many counts. The rearrangement uses TRBV5-1 and TRBJ2-6; D remains ambiguous. The CDR3 is made up of 18 amino acids. Trimming removed 3 bases from V and 0 bases from J, with 16 bases in between. Germline loops: CDR1 SGHRS, CDR2 YFSETQ. The CDR3 region has the DNA TGCGCCAGCAGCTCCACCGGGTCGACCAACTCTGGGGCCAACGTCCTGACTTTC. Its protein product is CASSSTGSTNSGANVLTF.

The V and J genes are TRBV9 and TRBJ1-2; D remains unclear. Germline V gives CDR1 SGDLS, CDR2 YYNGEE. The CDR3 spans 13 residues. Trimming removed 6 bases at V and 2 bases at J, with 11 bases between. The CDR3 sequence is CASTSGKNYGYTF. The CDR3 DNA sequence: TGTGCCAGCACCTCCGGGAAAAACTATGGCTACACCTTC. The full variable domain, completed using reference TRBV9 and TRBJ1-2, is DSGVTQTPKHLITATGQRVTLRCSPRSGDLSVYWYQQSLDQGLQFLIQYYNGEERAKGNILERFSAQQFPDLHSELNLSSLELGDSALYFCASTSGKNYGYTFGSGTRLTVV.

V is TRBV14 and J is TRBJ2-2; D is uncertain. Germline V CDR1 and CDR2: SGHDN, FVKESK. CDR3 size: 13 residues. With 0 bases removed from V and 4 bases from J, the gap between germline ends came to 3 bases. The DNA for the CDR3 is TGTGCCAGCAGCCAAGACCTCACCGGGGAGCTGTTTTTT. Residues: CASSQDLTGELFF.

The chain links TRBV7-8 to TRBJ2-3; D gene unclear. CDR3 size: 11 residues. Germline V gene sequence: CDR1 SGHVS, CDR2 FQNEAQ. V was clipped by 6 bases and J by 4 bases, with 5 bases between them. The CDR3 spells CASRIADTQYF. The CDR3 DNA reads TGTGCCAGCAGGATCGCAGATACGCAGTATTTT.

This chain joins TRBV5-6 and TRBJ2-1; TRBD2 matches at 9 bases. After removal of 4 bases from V and 0 bases from J, the junction contained 2 bases not matched to a gene. Looked up from germline, CDR1 is SGHDT and CDR2 is YYEEEE. The CDR3 covers 15 residues. The chain's CDR3 is CASSLRGGSYNEQFF. In DNA form, the CDR3 reads TGTGCCAGCAGCCTGCGGGGGGGCTCCTACAATGAGCAGTTCTTC. The entire variable domain, with the rest obtained from reference TRBV5-6 and TRBJ2-1, is as follows: DAGVTQSPTHLIKTRGQQVTLRCSPKSGHDTVSWYQQALGQGPQFIFQYYEEEERQRGNFPDRFSGHQFPNYSSELNVNALLLGDSALYLCASSLRGGSYNEQFFGPGTRLTVL.

This clonotype came up many times. The chain has TRBV27 and TRBJ2-1; 7 nucleotides match TRBD1. Germline V lookup: CDR1 MNHEY, CDR2 SMNVEV (reference sequence). The CDR3 extends over 16 amino acids. Trimming took 0 bases from V and 10 from J; bases not matched to a gene: 12. The CDR3 region is CASSLSRGGVRSEQFF. The CDR3 nucleotides read TGTGCCAGCAGTTTATCGAGAGGGGGCGTACGTTCCGAGCAGTTCTTC.

This clonotype was counted between two and nine times. The chain combines TRBV10-3 with TRBJ1-6; D is unclear. Germline lookup yields CDR1 ENHRY and CDR2 SYGVKD. The CDR3 runs 12 residues. Trimming left V 0 bases short and J 12 bases short, with 6 bases between. The chain's CDR3 is CAISESTEPLHF. In nucleotides, the CDR3 is TGTGCCATCAGTGAGTCGACCGAACCCCTCCACTTT.

The chain is built from TRBV4-1 and TRBJ1-1; D gene ambiguous. This CDR3 comprises 13 residues. CDR1 is MGHRA and CDR2 is YSYEKL in the germline V gene. Trimming pared 0 bases from V and 10 bases from J, leaving 12 bases between. The CDR3 reads CASSQDIRRGAFF. The CDR3 DNA follows: TGCGCCAGCAGCCAAGATATCCGGCGGGGAGCTTTCTTT.

This clonotype was picked up many times. Here the CDR3 DNA reads TGCGCCAGCAGCTTGACCGGTCTGGTTGGGGAGCTGTTTTTT. It specifies CASSLTGLVGELFF. The chain has TRBV5-1 and TRBJ2-2; no clear D. The CDR3 consists of 14 residues. Trimming removed 1 base from V and 8 bases from J, with 12 bases in between. CDR1 SGHRS and CDR2 YFSETQ come from the germline V gene. Drawing the rest from reference TRBV5-1 and TRBJ2-2, the complete variable domain is KAGVTQTPRYLIKTRGQQVTLSCSPISGHRSVSWYQQTPGQGLQFLFEYFSETQRNKGNFPGRFSGRQFSNSRSEMNVSTLELGDSALYLCASSLTGLVGELFFGEGSRLTVL.

This clonotype was picked up many times. The rearrangement uses TRBV5-1 and TRBJ2-7; D unclear. This CDR3 region has 15 residues. Germline V gene lookup returns CDR1 SGHRS and CDR2 YFSETQ. Between the trimmed V and J ends, which lost 0 bases and 3 bases, there was a span of 13 bases. In DNA form, the CDR3 reads TGCGCCAGCAGCTTGGCCCTTTTTGGGGACTACGAGCAGTACTTC. Protein product: CASSLALFGDYEQYF.

This clonotype was seen a few times. The chain combines TRBV11-3 with TRBJ2-1; 8 positions match TRBD2. The germline V gene encodes CDR1 SGHNT and CDR2 YENEEA. V dropped 3 bases and J dropped 8; count of bases not matched to a gene: 12. This CDR3 has 16 amino acids. Written as DNA, the CDR3 is TGTGCCAGCAGCTTTCATGGGCGGACTAGCCTCGATGAGCAGTTCTTC. Protein: CASSFHGRTSLDEQFF. Based on the CDR3 plus reference TRBV11-3 and TRBJ2-1, the full variable domain is EAGVVQSPRYKIIEKKQPVAFWCNPISGHNTLYWYLQNLGQGPELLIRYENEEAVDDSQLPKDRFSAERLKGVDSTLKIQPAELGDSAVYLCASSFHGRTSLDEQFFGPGTRLTVL.

This clonotype was recorded a few times. The rearrangement uses TRBV3-1 and TRBJ2-3, with D tentatively TRBD1 (6 bases). The CDR3 is made up of 19 amino acids. Germline assignment: CDR1 LGHDT and CDR2 YNNKEL (reference sequence). V gave up 4 bases and J gave up 0 bases, with 23 bases separating them. CDR3 sequence: CASSRDPSMGAHSTDTQYF. CDR3 DNA sequence: TGTGCCAGCAGCCGGGACCCCAGCATGGGGGCCCACAGCACAGATACGCAGTATTTT.

There are many counts of this clonotype. The chain combines TRBV30 with TRBJ2-3; the D is unclear. V lost 3 bases and J 0 bases, leaving 10 bases between the germline ends. Germline CDR1 GTSNPN, CDR2 SVGIG (reference sequence). CDR3 length: 14 amino acids. The CDR3 here is CAWRGRSSTDTQYF. CDR3 DNA: TGTGCCTGGAGAGGACGGAGTAGCACAGATACGCAGTATTTT.

This clonotype was seen ten or more times. The chain carries TRBV7-2 and TRBJ2-7, with 10 bases aligning to TRBD2. The germline gives CDR1 SGHTA, CDR2 FQGNSA. This CDR3 is 14 amino acids long. V lost 5 bases, J lost 7 bases, and 8 bases stayed unmatched. The CDR3, as DNA: TGTGCCAGCAGCCGCGGCCTAGCGGGGGTGGAGCAGTACTTC. Translated: CASSRGLAGVEQYF.

This clonotype was counted at least ten times. V is TRBV15 and J is TRBJ2-5; D not certain. Germline V gene lookup returns CDR1 LNHNV and CDR2 YYDKDF (reference sequence). V lost 1 base to trimming and J lost 3 bases, with 6 bases between them. The CDR3 consists of 13 residues. Here the CDR3 reads CATSRVLEETQYF. The CDR3 DNA follows: TGTGCCACCAGCAGAGTTTTGGAAGAGACCCAGTACTTC.

This clonotype was observed at least ten times. The chain employs TRBV4-2 and TRBJ2-3; D remains unclear. CDR1 is LGHNA and CDR2 is YNFKEQ in the germline V gene. The germline V and J ends were trimmed by 0 bases and 5 bases, with 6 bases remaining between them. CDR3 size: 13 residues. The CDR3 reads CASSQDRQDTQYF. The DNA of the CDR3 is TGTGCCAGCAGCCAAGACCGGCAAGATACGCAGTATTTT.

In this sample, this clonotype turned up many times. The chain uses TRBV20-1 and TRBJ1-4, with 7 nucleotides matching TRBD1. The length of the CDR3 is 15 residues. Germline values: CDR1 DFQATT, CDR2 SNEGSKA (reference sequence). V shed 0 bases and J 6 bases; nucleotides not matched to a gene: 7. The CDR3 coding sequence is TGCAGTGCTAGAGATTGGAGGGGGCAGGATGAAAAACTGTTTTTT. This translates into CSARDWRGQDEKLFF.

The table lists this clonotype with a few counts. The CDR3 nucleotides read TGTGCCACCAGTGCCATAGCGGGGGGAAATACGCAGTATTTT. Its translation: CATSAIAGGNTQYF. The rearrangement links TRBV24-1 to TRBJ2-3; 10 bases align to TRBD2. After removal of 5 bases from V and 7 bases from J, the junction contained 5 bases not matched to a gene. This CDR3 comprises 14 residues. CDR1 and CDR2 (germline): KGHDR, SFDVKD.

Regarding this clonotype: A clone one base away is much larger, so this may be a read error. The V and J genes are TRBV27 and TRBJ1-5, with TRBD1 matching 9 bases. Germline V CDR1 and CDR2: MNHEY, SMNVEV (reference sequence). The CDR3 extends over 15 amino acids. Germline trimming cut 3 bases from V and 2 bases from J; bases unmatched to any gene: 2. CDR3 region: CASSFWTGGNQPQHF. The CDR3 DNA sequence: TGTGCCAGCAGTTTTTGGACAGGGGGCAATCAGCCCCAGCATTTT.

This clonotype was detected ten times or more. The genes are TRBV12-3 or TRBV12-4 and TRBJ2-1, with 8 bases fitting TRBD2. The V gene end was trimmed by 6 bases and the J gene end by 6 bases; junction bases not matched to a gene: 7. The CDR3 totals 14 residues. In DNA, the CDR3 is TGTGCCAGCAGCCGGACTAGCCCAACCAATGAGCAGTTCTTC. Amino acids: CASSRTSPTNEQFF.

The chain combines TRBV15 with TRBJ2-5; D gene uncertain. Germline V lookup: CDR1 LNHNV, CDR2 YYDKDF (reference sequence). The V and J ends lost 0 bases and 1 base respectively, with 3 bases between them. This CDR3 comprises 13 residues. The CDR3 sequence: CATSRDSQETQYF. CDR3 nucleotide sequence: TGTGCCACCAGCAGAGACTCCCAAGAGACCCAGTACTTC.

This clonotype was detected ten times or more. The rearrangement uses TRBV5-1 and TRBJ2-5, with D perhaps matching TRBD1 (5 bases). The germline V gene has CDR1 SGHRS and CDR2 YFSETQ. V lost 2 bases, J lost 5 bases, and 10 bases lay in between. The CDR3 runs 13 residues. In nucleotides, the CDR3 is TGCGCCAGCAGCTTAGGGGATCAGGAGACCCAGTACTTC. Encoded protein: CASSLGDQETQYF.

The chain recombines TRBV12-1 with TRBJ1-5. TRBV12-1 is a documented pseudogene. This CDR3 is built from 16 residues. Here the CDR3 DNA reads TGTGCCAGCAGGGCATGCCCTCACGATAGCAATCAGCCCCAGCATTTT. Its translation: CASRACPHDSNQPQHF.